In this sample, the clone carrying this TCR beta chain turned up many times. Its antigen is still unknown. The data stem from a study of T-cell reconstitution after alpha-beta-depleted transplantation in children. Study results and limitations: By about two months after transplant, alpha-beta T cells reportedly arose from several hundred graft clones that had expanded. By one year post-transplant, T-cell counts and diversity largely arose from T cells that were newly produced. Some patients owed their high day-60 TCRbeta diversity to surviving recipient T cells and thymic progenitors.

The TCRbeta library incorporated unique molecular identifiers. TCRdb independently ran MiXCR on the PCR reads; one entry per CDR3 protein. The table shows approximately 520,000 distinct CDR3 sequences, with roughly an eighth occurring only once. The CDR3 length is 14 residues. The V end was cut by 5 bases, the J end by 1 base, with 11 bases between. Germline values: CDR1 MDHEN, CDR2 SYDVKM. This specimen was PBMCs, mostly from graft donor cells, taken 180 days after TCRalphabeta/CD19-depleted stem cell transplant. This chain uses TRBV28 with TRBJ1-1; D perhaps matches TRBD1 (6 bases). The TCR sequence derives from a female patient aged 2-9 years who had a stem cell transplant for aplastic anemia, so the T cells may come from the graft donor. CDR3: CASSTGTSNTEAFF. CDR3 bases: TGTGCCAGCAGTACCGGGACATCGAACACTGAAGCTTTCTTT.